What follows are 4 T cell receptor beta chains derived from one specimen sequenced in a study of blood T cell repertoires in COVID-19. The repertoire was sequenced with immunoSEQ multiplex PCR; TCRdb's copy has only in-frame clones and lacks some. The profile shows around 290,000 clones, more than 85% of them singletons. The sequenced sample was peripheral blood. These receptors originate from a woman aged 25 to 39 with COVID-19, enrolled during active disease.

The J gene is TRBJ2-7, the V gene TRBV7-9, with D perhaps TRBD1 (6 bases). The CDR3 extends over 14 amino acids. CDR1 and CDR2 (germline): SEHNR, FQNEAQ (reference sequence). V lost 4 bases and J lost 5, with 15 bases in between. The CDR3 coding sequence is TGTGCCAGCAGCTACTTCGGACAGCTCGACGAGCAGTACTTC. This encodes CASSYFGQLDEQYF.

The chain carries TRBV29-1 and TRBJ1-1; D not certain. This CDR3 spans 12 amino acids. Germline lookup yields CDR1 SQVTM and CDR2 ANQGSEA. V shed 8 bases and J shed 1 base, with 11 bases lying between them. CDR3 sequence: CSSGPGNTEAFF. Here the CDR3 DNA reads TGCAGCTCCGGCCCGGGGAACACTGAAGCTTTCTTT.

This clone occurred once. The chain is built from TRBV3-1 (or the pseudogene TRBV3-2) and TRBJ2-3; no firm D call. V was trimmed by 0 bases and J by 0 bases, leaving 4 bases between them. Germline V gives CDR1 LGHDT, CDR2 YNNKEL (reference sequence). The CDR3 is made up of 14 amino acids. CDR3 in amino acids: CASSQETSTDTQYF. The DNA of the CDR3 is TGTGCCAGCAGCCAAGAAACTAGCACAGATACGCAGTATTTT.

The chain is built from TRBV28 and TRBJ1-5; 8 bases fit TRBD1. The CDR3 runs to 14 residues. CDR1 is MDHEN, CDR2 SYDVKM, per germline. After removal of 2 bases from V and 5 bases from J, the junction contained 2 bases not matched to a gene. The CDR3 loop reads CASSLGQGYQPQHF. The CDR3 DNA follows: TGTGCCAGCAGTTTAGGACAGGGTTATCAGCCCCAGCATTTT.